The sequence of this T cell receptor (beta chain) was determined in a study of T cells in Graves' hyperthyroidism and ophthalmopathy. Broader study findings: Ophthalmopathy stood apart from stable hyperthyroidism in a 13 V-J model.

On this clonotype itself: The antigen remains undetermined.

Per the germline V gene, CDR1 is MNHGY and CDR2 is SVAAGI. The CDR3 covers 16 residues. Deletions cut 8 bases from V and 5 bases from J, with 21 bases between. Stable Graves' hyperthyroidism meant no ophthalmopathy progression within 18 months. Among the patients, aged 18 to 65, hyperthyroidism was newly diagnosed and had lasted under 2 months. From 8.5 to 10 ml of fresh peripheral blood, PBMCs were isolated. Template material for amplifying TCR beta CDR3 regions consisted of RNA transcripts. The HTBI primer set was used in a first-round RT-PCR of the TCR CDR3. TCRdb reprocessed the multiplex PCR reads via MiXCR and lists one record per CDR3 protein. There are around 200,000 distinct CDR3 sequences in the sample; approximately 15% occur only once, and around 29% lies in the top ten.

The sequence came from a woman aged 50 to 60 with Graves' hyperthyroidism. The J gene is TRBJ1-4, the V gene TRBV6-9; possibly TRBD1 for D (6 bases). Sequences were obtained from blood. This chain's CDR3 is CASVPTTGHENEKLFF. CDR3 in DNA: TGTGCCAGCGTTCCCACGACGGGACATGAGAATGAAAAACTGTTTTTT.